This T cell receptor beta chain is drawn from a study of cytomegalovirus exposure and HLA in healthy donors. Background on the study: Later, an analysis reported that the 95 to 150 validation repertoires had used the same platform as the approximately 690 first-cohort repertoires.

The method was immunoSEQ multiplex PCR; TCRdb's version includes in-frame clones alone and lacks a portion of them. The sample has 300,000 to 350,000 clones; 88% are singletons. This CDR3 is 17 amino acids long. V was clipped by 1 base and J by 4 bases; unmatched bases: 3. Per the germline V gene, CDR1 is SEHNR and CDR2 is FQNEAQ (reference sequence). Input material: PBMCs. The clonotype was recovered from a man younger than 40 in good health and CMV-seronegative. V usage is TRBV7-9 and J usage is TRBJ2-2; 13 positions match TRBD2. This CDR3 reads CASSLGGTSGTTGELFF. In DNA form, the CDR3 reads TGTGCCAGCAGCTTAGGGGGGACTAGCGGGACCACCGGGGAGCTGTTTTTT.